This TCR beta chain derives from a study of regulatory T cells. Study-wide findings and caveats: In CD3G-deficient patients, conventional CD4+ T cells were enriched for hydrophobic CDR3 residues at positions 6 and 7. In patients, unique TRB V-J pairs were restricted and V/J usage skewed, especially in Tregs.

The count of this clone is one. Its target is not known. CDR1 and CDR2 from the germline V gene are MNHNS and SASEGT. Trimming cost V 6 bases and J 10 bases; bases outside gene matches: 11. The length of the CDR3 is 14 residues. Every patient with CD3G deficiency had evidence of autoimmunity. Regulatory (CD25-high CD127-low) and conventional (CD25-low CD127-high) CD4+ T cells were sorted separately. The PCR used 52 TRBV and 13 TRBJ primers. The assay was immunoSEQ multiplex PCR, and TCRdb's table has in-frame clones only and misses some. This sample carries over 30,000 clones, nearly 95% of them seen once, and the ten largest clones take about 0.99%.

The chain links TRBV6-1 to TRBJ1-1, with 10 positions matching TRBD1. The clonotype originates from a child aged 2 to 9 with CD3G deficiency. Sequenced sample: conventional CD4+ T cells sorted from blood. The CDR3 sequence: CASSDRGRGDPAFF. The CDR3 DNA reads as TGTGCCAGCAGCGACAGGGGGCGCGGGGATCCAGCTTTCTTT.